The rows below give T cell receptor beta chains drawn from one sample of a study of T-cell reconstitution after alpha-beta-depleted transplantation in children. TCRdb re-analysed the PCR reads in MiXCR, keeping a single row per CDR3 protein. The table records about 240,000 distinct CDR3 sequences, about a quarter of them present only once. This specimen was PBMCs, taken before TCRalphabeta/CD19-depleted stem cell transplant. Receptors were obtained from a girl aged 2-10 years with Fanconi anemia, due to receive a stem cell transplant. The CDR3 runs from the conserved cysteine through the conserved F or W. The order of the fields is CDR3 protein, CDR3 DNA, J gene, V gene, clone size, D gene. D genes are given only for firm matches. Clone sizes are given selectively: once, few, many, or a class where the clone is expanded.

CASSTRGSSSPLHF	TGTGCCAGCAGCACCAGGGGGAGTTCGTCACCCCTCCACTTT	TRBJ1-6	TRBV7-8	many	TRBD1
CSVGQNYGYTF	TGCAGCGTTGGACAGAACTATGGCTACACCTTC	TRBJ1-2	TRBV29-1	few	-
CASSLEQTQETQYF	TGTGCCAGCAGTTTAGAGCAGACCCAAGAGACCCAGTACTTC	TRBJ2-5	TRBV28	few	-
CASSDGLAGYEQYF	TGTGCCAGCAGCGACGGACTAGCGGGGTACGAGCAGTACTTC	TRBJ2-7	TRBV6-1	-	TRBD2
CASSSVISGVYNEQFF	TGTGCCAGCAGCTCGGTCATTAGCGGGGTTTACAATGAGCAGTTCTTC	TRBJ2-1	TRBV7-9	few	TRBD2
CASSSDPLAGRTDTQYF	TGTGCCAGCAGCTCAGATCCTTTAGCGGGACGAACAGATACGCAGTATTTT	TRBJ2-3	TRBV11-2	many	TRBD2
CASRRPAGGETQYF	TGTGCCAGCAGACGACCAGCGGGAGGAGAGACCCAGTACTTC	TRBJ2-5	TRBV28	many	TRBD2
CASRGYGLQTYEQYF	TGTGCCAGCAGGGGGTATGGCTTACAGACCTACGAGCAGTACTTC	TRBJ2-7	TRBV28	-	-
CASSQDSGGAKNIQYF	TGTGCCAGCAGCCAAGATTCGGGAGGGGCCAAAAACATTCAGTACTTC	TRBJ2-4	TRBV4-2	few	TRBD2
CASVPSTDTQYF	TGTGCCAGCGTTCCGAGCACAGATACGCAGTATTTT	TRBJ2-3	TRBV2	-	-
CASSPPPPGETQYF	TGTGCCAGCAGTCCCCCGCCCCCCGGCGAGACCCAGTACTTC	TRBJ2-5	TRBV28	-	-
CASSQDFHEQYF	TGTGCCAGCAGCCAAGATTTCCACGAGCAGTACTTC	TRBJ2-7	TRBV4-2	-	-
CSGEHLVSGNTIYF	TGCAGTGGAGAACATCTTGTCTCTGGAAACACCATATATTTT	TRBJ1-3	TRBV20-1	few	-
CSAPGTFYEQYF	TGCAGTGCCCCCGGGACTTTCTACGAGCAGTACTTC	TRBJ2-7	TRBV20-1	-	-
CASSPDSQPQHF	TGTGCCAGCAGCCCGGATTCTCAGCCCCAGCATTTT	TRBJ1-5	TRBV7-9	few	-
CASRPGTLENEQFF	TGTGCCAGCAGACCCGGGACACTTGAAAATGAGCAGTTCTTC	TRBJ2-1	TRBV11-2	few	-
CSVDGHYGKAEAFF	TGCAGCGTTGACGGACATTACGGAAAGGCTGAAGCTTTCTTT	TRBJ1-1	TRBV29-1	-	-
CASSLMGYEQFF	TGTGCCAGCAGCTTAATGGGTTATGAGCAGTTCTTC	TRBJ2-1	TRBV7-9	few	-
CASSSQGAENYNEQFF	TGTGCCAGCAGTTCCCAAGGAGCGGAAAACTACAATGAGCAGTTCTTC	TRBJ2-1	TRBV28	-	-
CSVPQGGGYTF	TGCAGCGTGCCACAGGGGGGGGGCTACACCTTC	TRBJ1-2	TRBV29-1	-	TRBD1
CSVAGRGNTDTQYF	TGCAGCGTTGCGGGCAGGGGTAACACAGATACGCAGTATTTT	TRBJ2-3	TRBV29-1	few	-
CASSLDWRAQYF	TGTGCCAGCAGCTTAGATTGGCGGGCCCAGTACTTC	TRBJ2-5	TRBV7-8	-	-
CAISEYNSGGAEQFF	TGTGCCATCAGTGAGTACAATAGCGGGGGGGCTGAGCAGTTCTTC	TRBJ2-1	TRBV10-3	few	TRBD2
CSATQKTGGDAFF	TGCAGTGCTACACAAAAAACAGGGGGCGACGCTTTCTTT	TRBJ1-1	TRBV20-1	-	TRBD1
CARADPRGAKGGNYNEQFF	TGTGCCAGAGCCGATCCACGGGGGGCAAAGGGCGGGAACTACAATGAGCAGTTCTTC	TRBJ2-1	TRBV2	-	-
CASSLSNTQYF	TGTGCCAGCAGCCTCTCGAATACGCAGTATTTT	TRBJ2-3	TRBV2	-	-
CASSWVAGTGELFF	TGTGCCAGCAGCTGGGTGGCGGGCACCGGGGAGCTGTTTTTT	TRBJ2-2	TRBV28	-	-
CASSQDPSMNEQFF	TGTGCCAGCAGCCAAGATCCCTCTATGAATGAGCAGTTCTTC	TRBJ2-1	TRBV3-1	few	-
CAISPRLAGASYEQYF	TGTGCCATCAGCCCGAGGCTAGCGGGAGCGTCATACGAGCAGTACTTC	TRBJ2-7	TRBV5-2	-	-
CASSLWGKADTQYF	TGTGCCAGCAGCTTATGGGGCAAAGCAGATACGCAGTATTTT	TRBJ2-3	TRBV7-2	many	-
CASSTSLEAFF	TGTGCCAGCAGTACGTCCCTTGAAGCTTTCTTT	TRBJ1-1	TRBV12-3/TRBV12-4	many	-
CSASRGGEGQETQYF	TGCAGTGCTAGTCGGGGTGGGGAGGGGCAAGAGACCCAGTACTTC	TRBJ2-5	TRBV20-1	-	TRBD2
CASSQDPGRVYEQYF	TGTGCCAGCAGCCAAGATCCAGGCAGGGTCTACGAGCAGTACTTC	TRBJ2-7	TRBV4-2	-	-
CASSPRDRGFQPQHF	TGTGCCAGCAGTCCACGGGACAGGGGATTTCAGCCCCAGCATTTT	TRBJ1-5	TRBV12-3/TRBV12-4	many	TRBD1
CASSLGGTPFHEQYF	TGTGCCAGCAGCTTGGGGGGGACCCCTTTCCACGAGCAGTACTTC	TRBJ2-7	TRBV5-6	many	-
CASSFPTQPQHF	TGTGCCAGCAGTTTCCCCACTCAGCCCCAGCATTTT	TRBJ1-5	TRBV12-3/TRBV12-4	many	-
CSVEGGGYTF	TGCAGCGTTGAAGGGGGAGGCTACACCTTC	TRBJ1-2	TRBV29-1	many	-
CASSESGEGGGELFF	TGTGCCAGCAGTGAAAGCGGGGAGGGTGGCGGGGAGCTGTTTTTT	TRBJ2-2	TRBV25-1	few	TRBD2
CASSLGQGQGYTF	TGCGCCAGCAGCTTGGGGCAGGGGCAGGGCTACACCTTC	TRBJ1-2	TRBV5-1	-	-
CSARLKGLGSNQPQHF	TGCAGTGCTAGACTGAAAGGGCTCGGGAGCAATCAGCCCCAGCATTTT	TRBJ1-5	TRBV20-1	-	-
CASSLGVWASGTDTQYF	TGTGCCAGCAGCTTAGGGGTTTGGGCTAGTGGCACAGATACGCAGTATTTT	TRBJ2-3	TRBV7-2	few	-
CSVDREQFF	TGCAGCGTTGACCGAGAGCAGTTCTTC	TRBJ2-1	TRBV29-1	many	-
CASSLSGHPGELFF	TGTGCCAGCAGCTTATCAGGGCATCCCGGGGAGCTGTTTTTT	TRBJ2-2	TRBV7-6	-	-
CASSLAMGEQYF	TGTGCCAGCAGCTTAGCAATGGGGGAGCAGTACTTC	TRBJ2-7	TRBV7-9	few	-
CATQSQGIREQYF	TGTGCCACCCAATCACAGGGAATACGCGAGCAGTACTTC	TRBJ2-7	TRBV6-2/TRBV6-3	-	-
CASSSGGPGAQYF	TGTGCCAGCAGTAGTGGGGGACCCGGGGCCCAGTACTTC	TRBJ2-5	TRBV12-3/TRBV12-4	many	-
CASSYFQSTDTQYF	TGTGCCAGCAGTTACTTTCAGAGCACAGATACGCAGTATTTT	TRBJ2-3	TRBV6-5	-	-
CASSLAPQMNTEAFF	TGTGCCAGCAGTTTAGCGCCCCAGATGAACACTGAAGCTTTCTTT	TRBJ1-1	TRBV12-3/TRBV12-4	-	-
CASSFQDFDRPRGQFF	TGTGCCAGCAGTTTTCAGGACTTTGATCGGCCACGGGGGCAGTTCTTC	TRBJ2-1	TRBV27	-	-
CASSQGEAETQYF	TGTGCCAGCAGCCAGGGGGAAGCGGAGACCCAGTACTTC	TRBJ2-5	TRBV4-2	once	-
CASSPAGGYEQYF	TGTGCCAGCAGCCCCGCCGGGGGCTACGAGCAGTACTTC	TRBJ2-7	TRBV7-3	few	-
CSALRPYEQYF	TGCAGTGCTTTGCGTCCCTACGAGCAGTACTTC	TRBJ2-7	TRBV20-1	-	-
CASSFPPRQVKNIQYF	TGTGCCAGCAGTTTTCCCCCTCGACAGGTCAAAAACATTCAGTACTTC	TRBJ2-4	TRBV12-3/TRBV12-4	-	-
CASGGGLDRGGEQFF	TGTGCTAGTGGTGGAGGACTAGATCGCGGGGGTGAGCAGTTCTTC	TRBJ2-1	TRBV12-5	-	TRBD2